Each of the 20 T cell receptor beta chains below was sequenced from the same sample in a study of blood T cell repertoires in COVID-19. TCRdb's table, derived via immunoSEQ multiplex PCR, lists solely in-frame clones and lacks some. The data show roughly 410,000 clones, 89% seen once. The sample consisted of peripheral blood. The receptors here all came from a man in his forties with acute or convalescent COVID-19.

This sequence joins TRBV5-1 and TRBJ2-7; no clear D gene. CDR1 and CDR2 (germline): SGHRS, YFSETQ. The ends were cut back, 2 bases at V and 3 bases at J, with 9 bases in the middle. This CDR3 has 13 residues. CDR3 sequence reads: CASSFSRDYEQYF. CDR3 nucleotides: TGCGCCAGCAGCTTTTCGCGAGACTACGAGCAGTACTTC.

V gene TRBV7-9 combines with J gene TRBJ1-6, with a tentative D call TRBD1 (6 bases). The length of the CDR3 is 15 residues. The germline V gene has CDR1 SEHNR and CDR2 FQNEAQ (reference sequence). Trimming shortened V by 1 base and J by 10 bases, and 14 bases separated the two germline ends. The CDR3 nucleotides are TGTGCCAGCAGCTTAGTGAGCCAGGGGCTCTCACCCCTCCACTTT. Protein: CASSLVSQGLSPLHF.

The CDR3 loop is CAIWAAEFNSPLHF. The CDR3 DNA is TGTGCCATCTGGGCAGCTGAATTTAATTCACCCCTCCACTTT. J is TRBJ1-6 and V is TRBV10-3; D is uncertain. Trimming removed 8 bases at V and 6 bases at J, with 14 bases between. CDR1 and CDR2 (germline): ENHRY, SYGVKD. The CDR3 length is 14 residues.

The chain joins TRBV4-2 to TRBJ1-2, with 11 bases that match TRBD1. The V segment lost 1 base and the J segment 1 base; nucleotides outside the gene matches: 5. Per germline, CDR1 LGHNA and CDR2 YNFKEQ. The CDR3 totals 17 residues. The DNA of the CDR3 is TGTGCCAGCAGCCAAGCGGACAGGGGGCGGAATAACTATGGCTACACCTTC. Its protein product is CASSQADRGRNNYGYTF.

The chain joins TRBV9 to TRBJ1-2; no reliable D call. Germline assignment: CDR1 SGDLS and CDR2 YYNGEE. The CDR3 has 15 amino acids. Trimming pared 4 bases from V and 1 base from J, leaving 14 bases between. CDR3 sequence: CASSREAASNYGYTF. The CDR3 DNA sequence: TGTGCCAGCAGCAGGGAGGCAGCCAGTAACTATGGCTACACCTTC. Full variable domain (missing parts from reference TRBV9 and TRBJ1-2): DSGVTQTPKHLITATGQRVTLRCSPRSGDLSVYWYQQSLDQGLQFLIQYYNGEERAKGNILERFSAQQFPDLHSELNLSSLELGDSALYFCASSREAASNYGYTFGSGTRLTVV.

This chain uses TRBV28 with TRBJ2-7, with a tentative D call TRBD1 (6 bases). CDR1 and CDR2 (germline): MDHEN, SYDVKM. The length of the CDR3 is 14 residues. With 8 bases removed from V and 3 bases from J, the gap between germline ends came to 17 bases. CDR3 amino acids: CASLPSRQVYEQYF. In DNA form, the CDR3 reads TGTGCCAGCCTGCCATCAAGACAGGTCTACGAGCAGTACTTC.

As for this clone: An end of the junction differs from the germline gene, which may be a read error. The chain couples TRBV7-7 to TRBJ2-3, with 13 positions matching TRBD2. CDR3 length: 17 residues. Germline V gives CDR1 SSHAT, CDR2 FNYEAQ (reference sequence). CDR3: CASSLTTSGRASDTQYF. The CDR3 bases are TGTGCTAGCAGCCTAACAACTAGCGGGAGGGCCTCAGATACGCAGTATTTT.

V and J are TRBV7-2 and TRBJ2-2; tentative D call: TRBD2 (6 bases). V was cut by 2 bases and J by 6 bases, with 13 bases left in between. Germline V lookup: CDR1 SGHTA, CDR2 FQGNSA. The CDR3 spans 15 residues. In nucleotides, the CDR3 is TGTGCCAGCAGCTTATTGGGCGGGATCGCCGGGGAGCTGTTTTTT. It encodes CASSLLGGIAGELFF.

CDR3 amino acids: CASSQEWGDGYTF. DNA of the CDR3: TGTGCCAGCAGCCAAGAATGGGGGGATGGCTACACCTTC. This chain connects TRBV3-1 (or the pseudogene TRBV3-2) to TRBJ1-2; tentatively, D is TRBD1 (5 bases). Trimming took off 0 bases at V and 6 bases at J, with 8 bases between the two ends. The CDR3 loop spans 13 amino acids. Germline V CDR1 and CDR2: LGHDT, YNNKEL (reference sequence).

This chain uses TRBV11-2 with TRBJ2-3; D unclear. The CDR3 is made up of 13 amino acids. Germline-derived CDR1 and CDR2 are SGHAT and FQNNGV. Trimming removed 8 bases from V and 2 bases from J, with 11 bases in between. The CDR3 DNA reads as TGTGCCAGCGAGCGTGGAGTCACAGATACGCAGTATTTT. Its protein is CASERGVTDTQYF.

CDR3 in amino acids: CASSQRGLAAETQYF. CDR3 nucleotide sequence: TGTGCCAGCAGCCAACGGGGACTAGCTGCGGAGACCCAGTACTTC. The chain carries TRBV3-1 (or the pseudogene TRBV3-2) and TRBJ2-5; 9 bases agree with TRBD2. V was clipped by 2 bases and J by 5 bases; unmatched bases: 6. The germline gives CDR1 LGHDT, CDR2 YNNKEL (reference sequence). This CDR3 is built from 15 residues.

This chain links TRBV24-1 with TRBJ1-2; 7 bases match TRBD1. The CDR3 extends over 14 amino acids. Germline V lookup: CDR1 KGHDR, CDR2 SFDVKD. V lost 4 bases, J lost 3 bases, and 4 bases stayed unmatched. The CDR3 protein is CATSEQGKDYGYTF. In nucleotides, the CDR3 is TGTGCCACCAGTGAACAGGGGAAGGACTATGGCTACACCTTC.

The CDR3 protein is CASTDMGTGVAEQYF. CDR3 nucleotide sequence: TGCGCCAGCACTGACATGGGGACAGGGGTGGCCGAGCAGTACTTC. The chain recombines TRBV5-1 with TRBJ2-7, with 10 bases matching TRBD1. Germline assignment: CDR1 SGHRS and CDR2 YFSETQ. This CDR3 has 15 residues. Unmatched junction bases numbered 12, after V lost 6 bases and J lost 6 bases.

This clone was found a few times. The rearrangement links TRBV10-1 to TRBJ2-1; 10 bases agree with TRBD2. The CDR3 totals 17 residues. Germline CDR1 reads WNHNN; CDR2 reads SYGVQD (reference sequence). With V trimmed by 4 bases and J by 0 bases, 6 bases remained unmatched. The chain's CDR3 is CASSGRLAGSSYNEQFF. DNA of the CDR3: TGCGCCAGCAGTGGCCGACTAGCGGGCAGCTCCTACAATGAGCAGTTCTTC.

This clone was observed a few times. The CDR3, as DNA: TGTGCCAGCAGGCGGACAGGGGCTTCCGGGGAGCTGTTTTTT. It yields the protein CASRRTGASGELFF. This chain joins TRBV13 and TRBJ2-2, with 9 positions matching TRBD1. This CDR3 contains 14 residues. V gave up 6 bases and J gave up 6 bases; unmatched junction bases: 5. In germline, CDR1 is PRHDT, CDR2 FYEKMQ (reference sequence).

This clone has a single count. The chain has TRBV7-2 and TRBJ2-1, with D tentatively TRBD2 (5 bases). The CDR3 is 15 amino acids. V was shortened by 4 bases and J by 8 bases, with 18 bases between the two germline ends. Germline V gene data show CDR1 as SGHTA and CDR2 as FQGNSA. The CDR3 region has the DNA TGTGCCAGCAGCTCACTCGTAGCGTCTCGTGATGAGCAGTTCTTC. Translated, it gives CASSSLVASRDEQFF.

This sequence joins TRBV15 and TRBJ1-5, with D maybe TRBD1 (6 bases). Trimming stripped 0 bases from V and 9 bases from J, with 15 bases between. The CDR3 consists of 15 residues. CDR1 is LNHNV and CDR2 is YYDKDF in the germline V gene (reference sequence). The DNA of the CDR3 is TGTGCCACCAGCAGAGATCCCACAGGGTCCTGGCCCCAGCATTTT. Translating gives CATSRDPTGSWPQHF.

In this sample, this clone turned up once. The rearrangement links TRBV11-2 to TRBJ1-2, with 11 bases lining up with TRBD1. Germline CDR1 reads SGHAT; CDR2 reads FQNNGV. This CDR3 contains 17 residues. Losses at the gene ends were 5 bases for V and 5 bases for J; bases not matched to a gene: 13. As DNA, the CDR3 is TGTGCCAGCAGCAAGGGACAGGGGGGGCGCAGGGAATATGGCTACACCTTC. Its translation: CASSKGQGGRREYGYTF.

This chain joins TRBV29-1 and TRBJ1-1; D is unclear. The germline CDR1 and CDR2 sequences are SQVTM and ANQGSEA. This CDR3 has 14 amino acids. V was clipped by 6 bases and J by 6 bases, with 20 bases between them. CDR3 DNA: TGCAGCGTAGTCCGTCTTGGATCCCGGGCTGAAGCTTTCTTT. This translates into CSVVRLGSRAEAFF.

The chain links TRBV10-1 to TRBJ2-1; 8 bases are a match to TRBD2. V dropped 6 bases and J dropped 7; count of bases not matched to a gene: 8. There are 14 residues in the CDR3. Germline V gene data show CDR1 as WNHNN and CDR2 as SYGVQD (reference sequence). CDR3 nucleotide sequence: TGCGCCAGCAGCACAGGGACTAGGATTAATGAGCAGTTCTTC. This translates into CASSTGTRINEQFF.